The entry below gives a single T cell receptor beta chain sequence along with its context. The antigen is undetermined. The germline V gene encodes CDR1 MNHNY and CDR2 SVGAGI (reference sequence). The CDR3 extends over 15 amino acids. With 7 bases removed from V and 3 bases from J, the gap between germline ends came to 18 bases. This sample is part of a study of shared clonotypes between healthy human individuals. Study-wide findings and caveats: Estimated richness was generally greater in naive than memory subsets.

Clones were sequenced by immunoSEQ multiplex PCR, and TCRdb holds only the in-frame ones, with some missing. The table lists around 2,000,000 clones, 85% to 95% of them singletons, with approximately 0.13% in the top ten. This receptor was identified in a man aged 18 to 29 in good health. The chain employs TRBV6-6 and TRBJ1-1; D might be TRBD1 (6 bases). Sequenced sample: naive CD4+ T cells sorted from blood. The subset: CD45RA+ positively selected. The DNA for the CDR3 is TGTGCCAGCACCAGAAGGGGGGGAGGGGACACTGAAGCTTTCTTT. It is translated as CASTRRGGGDTEAFF.